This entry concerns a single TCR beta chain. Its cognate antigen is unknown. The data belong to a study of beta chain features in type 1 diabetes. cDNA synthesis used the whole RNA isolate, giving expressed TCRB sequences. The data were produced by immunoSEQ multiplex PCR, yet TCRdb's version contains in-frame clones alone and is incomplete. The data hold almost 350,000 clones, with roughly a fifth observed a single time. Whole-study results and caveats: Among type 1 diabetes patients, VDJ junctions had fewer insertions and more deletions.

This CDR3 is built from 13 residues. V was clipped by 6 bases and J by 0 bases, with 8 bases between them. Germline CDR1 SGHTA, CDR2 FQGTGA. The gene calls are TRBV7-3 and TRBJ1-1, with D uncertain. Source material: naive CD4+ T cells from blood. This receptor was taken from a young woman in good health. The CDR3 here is CASSSGVNTEAFF. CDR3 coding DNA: TGTGCCAGCAGTTCCGGGGTGAACACTGAAGCTTTCTTT. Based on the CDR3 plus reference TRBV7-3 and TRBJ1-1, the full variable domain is GAGVSQTPSNKVTEKGKYVELRCDPISGHTALYWYRQSLGQGPEFLIYFQGTGAADDSGLPNDRFFAVRPEGSVSTLKIQRTERGDSAVYLCASSSGVNTEAFFGQGTRLTVV.